This TCR beta chain was identified in a study of cytomegalovirus exposure and HLA in healthy donors. The CDR3 has 13 residues. Germline V gene sequence: CDR1 SGDLS, CDR2 YYNGEE. Deletions cut 0 bases from V and 3 bases from J, with 6 bases between. The PCR was carried out with 60 Vbeta primers and 13 Jbeta primers. Some clones are missing from TCRdb's copy, which holds only in-frame ones; the method was immunoSEQ multiplex PCR. The sample data list about 70,000 clones. V gene TRBV9 combines with J gene TRBJ2-5; D is ambiguous. Sequenced material: PBMCs. This clonotype originated in a female donor in good health and CMV-seropositive. CDR3: CASSVADKETQYF. In DNA, the CDR3 is TGTGCCAGCAGCGTAGCCGACAAAGAGACCCAGTACTTC.